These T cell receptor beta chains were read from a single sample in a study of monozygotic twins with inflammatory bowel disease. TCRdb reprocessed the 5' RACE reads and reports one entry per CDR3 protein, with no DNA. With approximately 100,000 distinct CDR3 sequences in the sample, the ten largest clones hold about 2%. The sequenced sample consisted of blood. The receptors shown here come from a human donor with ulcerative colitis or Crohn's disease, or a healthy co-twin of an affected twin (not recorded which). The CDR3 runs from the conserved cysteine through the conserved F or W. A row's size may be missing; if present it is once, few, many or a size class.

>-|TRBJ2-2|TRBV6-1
CASSTGWGANTGELFF
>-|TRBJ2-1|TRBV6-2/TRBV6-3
CASSPRGIVPYNEQFF
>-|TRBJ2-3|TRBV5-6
CASSLINARGDTQYF
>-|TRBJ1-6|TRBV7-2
CASSFPGGYNSPLHF
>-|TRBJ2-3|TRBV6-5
CASSYTGLVGTDTQYF
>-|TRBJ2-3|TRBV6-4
CASSDSDTDTQYF
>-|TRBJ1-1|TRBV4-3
CASSQEPRGSTEAFF
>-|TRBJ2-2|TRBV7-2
CASSYGTGYTGELFF
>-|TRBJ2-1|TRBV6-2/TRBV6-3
CASSYLWRASYNEQFF
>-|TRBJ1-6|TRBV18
CASSPSEQDLHF
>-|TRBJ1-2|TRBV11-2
CASSSLTGGVYGYTF
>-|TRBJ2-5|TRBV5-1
CASSEGGTQETQYF
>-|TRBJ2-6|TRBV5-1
CASSSTGSGANVLTF
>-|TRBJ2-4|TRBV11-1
CASSPGGLLTGQKNIQYF
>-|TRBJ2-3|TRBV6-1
CASNQRAGGGFRDTQYF
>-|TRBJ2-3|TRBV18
CASSPALTALDTQYF
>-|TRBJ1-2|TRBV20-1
CSAKGSLGYGYTF
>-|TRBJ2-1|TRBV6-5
CASSYGGGSNEQFF
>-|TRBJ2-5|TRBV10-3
CAISESNQETQYF
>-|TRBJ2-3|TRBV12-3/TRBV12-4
CASSRLAGYSTDTQYF
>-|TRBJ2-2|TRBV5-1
CASSLILTGLNTGELFF
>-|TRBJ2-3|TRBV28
CASSFGSTDTQYF
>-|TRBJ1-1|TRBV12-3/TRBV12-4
CASSFGQGASYVAFF
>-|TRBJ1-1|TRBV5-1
CASSPHSGTEEAFF
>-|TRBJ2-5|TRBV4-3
CASSQLTASETQYF
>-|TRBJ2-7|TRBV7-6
CASSLVSGEEQYF
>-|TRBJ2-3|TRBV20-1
CSATILAGGIDTQYF
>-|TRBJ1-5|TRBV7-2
CASSFDRDQPQHF
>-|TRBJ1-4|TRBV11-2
CASSYGQNEKLFF
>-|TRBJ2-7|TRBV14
CASSPWVGLGPYEQYF
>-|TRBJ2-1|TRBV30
CAWLQGLAENNEQFF
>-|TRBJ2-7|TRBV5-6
CASSPFRGNTPYEQYF
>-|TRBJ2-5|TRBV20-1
CSARVGRLNQETQYF
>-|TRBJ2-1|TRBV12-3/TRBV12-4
CASSLEEGNEQFF
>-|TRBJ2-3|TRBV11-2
CASSPRLAGRSDTQYF
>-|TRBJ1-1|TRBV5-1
CASSLAVQGMNTEAFF
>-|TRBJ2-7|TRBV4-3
CASSQTWDGAYEQYF
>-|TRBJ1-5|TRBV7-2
CASSLVWTENQPQHF
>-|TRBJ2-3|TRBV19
CASSIRDTQYF
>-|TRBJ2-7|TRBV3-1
CASSQEKYEQYF
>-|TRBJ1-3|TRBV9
CASSTQIIPGNTIYF
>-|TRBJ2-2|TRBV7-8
CASSLVGGSGELFF
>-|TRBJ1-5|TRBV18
CASSPRGGSGGNQPQHF
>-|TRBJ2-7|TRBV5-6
CASSPSDTNPYEQYF
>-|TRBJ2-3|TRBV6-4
CASSAVQGADTQYF
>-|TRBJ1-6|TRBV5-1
CASSFGGVYNSPLHF
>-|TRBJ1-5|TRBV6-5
CASSYLSKTRTSDQPQHF
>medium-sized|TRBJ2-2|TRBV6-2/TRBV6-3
CASIVETGTVATGELFF
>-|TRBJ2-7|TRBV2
CASSVGTGDFEQYF
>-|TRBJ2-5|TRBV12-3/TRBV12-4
CASSFAEKETQYF
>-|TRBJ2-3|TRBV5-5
CASSFGDKGTDTQYF